These T cell receptor beta chains were read from a single sample in a study of cytomegalovirus exposure and HLA in healthy donors. TCRdb's copy holds only in-frame clones and misses some; the assay was immunoSEQ multiplex PCR. The table has about 170,000 clones, under 80% seen once. Sequencing was carried out using PBMCs. These receptors came from a man in his forties in good health and CMV-seronegative. Both conserved end residues are part of each CDR3.

j_gene: TRBJ1-4; v_gene: TRBV28; CDR3aa: CASSLSQQGGGEKLFF
j_gene: TRBJ1-1; v_gene: TRBV5-8; CDR3aa: CASSLVGFNTEAFF
j_gene: TRBJ2-3; v_gene: TRBV9; CDR3aa: CASSVGGLASTDTQYF
j_gene: TRBJ1-2; v_gene: TRBV5-4; CDR3aa: CASSQTIQGVASNYGYTF
j_gene: TRBJ2-1; v_gene: TRBV12-5; CDR3aa: CASGLQGAQFF
j_gene: TRBJ1-5; v_gene: TRBV19; CDR3aa: CASSPIQGMSNQPQHF
j_gene: TRBJ1-1; v_gene: TRBV30; CDR3aa: CAWTTGENTEAFF
j_gene: TRBJ1-2; v_gene: TRBV2; CDR3aa: CASSGQFNYGYTF
j_gene: TRBJ2-5; v_gene: TRBV25-1; CDR3aa: CASSERGGQETQYF
j_gene: TRBJ1-1; v_gene: TRBV5-1; CDR3aa: CASNSLMNTEAFF
j_gene: TRBJ2-3; v_gene: TRBV29-1; CDR3aa: CSVTGQGTDTQYF
j_gene: TRBJ2-5; v_gene: TRBV10-3; CDR3aa: CAIGQGETQYF
j_gene: TRBJ2-5; v_gene: TRBV19; CDR3aa: CASSRDRGKETQYF
j_gene: TRBJ1-2; v_gene: TRBV5-1; CDR3aa: CASGMEGSRDYGYTF
j_gene: TRBJ2-3; v_gene: TRBV4-1; CDR3aa: CASSQTGVGKDTQYF
j_gene: TRBJ1-1; v_gene: TRBV4-1; CDR3aa: CASSRQARVGAFF
j_gene: TRBJ1-5; v_gene: TRBV7-2; CDR3aa: CASSRTGGDQPQHF
j_gene: TRBJ2-5; v_gene: TRBV4-3; CDR3aa: CASSQGLAGAGETQYF
j_gene: TRBJ2-6; v_gene: TRBV5-6; CDR3aa: CASSLGANVLTF
j_gene: TRBJ1-1; v_gene: TRBV29-1; CDR3aa: CSDRQGAGYTEAFF
j_gene: TRBJ2-5; v_gene: TRBV30; CDR3aa: CAWGGLAGMSETQYF
j_gene: NA; v_gene: TRBV28; CDR3aa: CASSLDFRTDYEQYF
j_gene: TRBJ2-7; v_gene: TRBV5-6; CDR3aa: CASSLTSGTGGFDEQYF
j_gene: TRBJ1-1; v_gene: TRBV5-4; CDR3aa: CASSLADRVGTEAFF